This T cell receptor beta chain is from a study of early T cells in non-severe SARS-CoV-2 infection. The ends lost 4 bases at V and 5 bases at J; junction bases unmatched: 5. CDR1 and CDR2 from the germline V gene are SQVTM and ANQGSEA. The CDR3 spans 12 residues. Each single cDNA molecule received a unique molecular identifier. MiXCR, run by TCRdb on the 5' RACE reads, gives a single entry per CDR3 protein. The sample yields approximately 70,000 distinct CDR3 sequences, approximately 13% seen once. This TCR came from an adult who was a healthcare worker with PCR-confirmed SARS-CoV-2 infection or an uninfected control (not recorded which). The sequenced sample consisted of whole blood. The chain is built from TRBV29-1 and TRBJ2-7; 7 bases match TRBD2. The CDR3 here is CSVVAGVDEQYF. The DNA of the CDR3 is TGCAGCGTTGTAGCGGGTGTCGACGAGCAGTACTTC.